Listed here are 13 T cell receptor beta chains from one sample, sequenced in a study of technical replicates of blood from several donors. Assay: immunoSEQ multiplex PCR; the TCRdb copy retains only in-frame clones and omits some. The sample holds 65,000 to 85,000 clones, 98% seen once. Sequencing used T cells isolated from PBMCs. The source is a human donor in good health.

This clone was detected only once. The chain recombines TRBV5-1 with TRBJ2-1; 7 nucleotides line up with TRBD2. Trimming cost V 3 bases and J 9 bases; bases outside gene matches: 9. Germline assignment: CDR1 SGHRS and CDR2 YFSETQ. CDR3 length: 14 residues. CDR3 loop: CASSSSGLGSEQFF. The DNA of the CDR3 is TGCGCCAGCAGCTCCTCCGGACTAGGGAGTGAGCAGTTCTTC. The whole variable domain, remainder taken from reference TRBV5-1 and TRBJ2-1, is KAGVTQTPRYLIKTRGQQVTLSCSPISGHRSVSWYQQTPGQGLQFLFEYFSETQRNKGNFPGRFSGRQFSNSRSEMNVSTLELGDSALYLCASSSSGLGSEQFFGPGTRLTVL.

The chain has TRBV27 and TRBJ1-2; 9 bases line up with TRBD1. The germline CDR1 and CDR2 sequences are MNHEY and SMNVEV (reference sequence). This CDR3 is built from 16 residues. V lost 5 bases and J lost 6; bases outside the gene matches: 13. The DNA of the CDR3 is TGTGCCAGCAGTCCGTACCCAGGACAGGGGATTCATGGCTACACCTTC. Residues: CASSPYPGQGIHGYTF.

The rearrangement links TRBV5-4 to TRBJ2-5, with TRBD2 matching over 8 bases. CDR1 is SGHNT, CDR2 YYREEE, per germline (reference sequence). The CDR3 runs 15 residues. The V segment lost 4 bases and the J segment 4 bases; nucleotides outside the gene matches: 9. The CDR3: CASSQKREISETQYF. Written as DNA, the CDR3 is TGTGCCAGCAGCCAGAAGCGGGAGATTTCAGAGACCCAGTACTTC.

This chain connects TRBV28 to TRBJ1-5; D remains ambiguous. This CDR3 contains 15 residues. The germline V and J ends were trimmed by 6 bases and 6 bases, with 18 bases remaining between them. CDR1 and CDR2 from the germline V gene are MDHEN and SYDVKM. CDR3 sequence: CASRRVDIFGQPQHF. CDR3 nucleotide sequence: TGTGCCAGCAGGAGGGTCGACATATTCGGTCAGCCCCAGCATTTT.

The chain couples TRBV7-6 to TRBJ1-3; 8 positions match TRBD1. CDR3 length equals 16 residues. V lost 2 bases and J lost 2; bases outside the gene matches: 5. Germline CDR1 reads SGHVS; CDR2 reads FNYEAQ. CDR3 sequence (DNA): TGTGCCAGCAGCTTAACCCGGGGACAGGCTGGAAACACCATATATTTT. Amino acid sequence: CASSLTRGQAGNTIYF.

V usage is TRBV27 and J usage is TRBJ2-3, with 10 bases lining up with TRBD2. Trimming removed 6 bases from V and 5 bases from J; junction bases left unmatched: 5. The germline gives CDR1 MNHEY, CDR2 SMNVEV (reference sequence). The CDR3 is made up of 14 amino acids. The DNA for the CDR3 is TGTGCCAGCAGGCTAGCGGGAGTTGGAGATACGCAGTATTTT. Translation gives CASRLAGVGDTQYF.

The V call is TRBV6-6, the J call TRBJ1-3; possibly TRBD1 for D (6 bases). The CDR3 loop spans 16 amino acids. The germline CDR1 and CDR2 sequences are MNHNY and SVGAGI (reference sequence). Trimming removed 2 bases from V and 2 bases from J, with 13 bases in between. In DNA form, the CDR3 reads TGTGCCAGCAGTTACGGCACACAGGGAGCTGGAAACACCATATATTTT. Its protein product is CASSYGTQGAGNTIYF.

The rearrangement uses TRBV19 and TRBJ1-2; a weak D match, TRBD1 (5 bases). Germline V CDR1 and CDR2: LNHDA, SQIVND (reference sequence). CDR3 length equals 13 residues. The V and J ends lost 5 bases and 4 bases respectively, with 11 bases between them. The CDR3, as DNA: TGTGCCAGTAGTGCAGGGCTCGTCTATGGCTACACCTTC. Its translation is CASSAGLVYGYTF. The variable domain in full, with the rest retrieved from reference TRBV19 and TRBJ1-2, is DGGITQSPKYLFRKEGQNVTLSCEQNLNHDAMYWYRQDPGQGLRLIYYSQIVNDFQKGDIAEGYSVSREKKESFPLTVTSAQKNPTAFYLCASSAGLVYGYTFGSGTRLTVV.

This chain joins TRBV6-6 and TRBJ1-1; 7 nucleotides align to TRBD1. CDR3 length equals 13 residues. The germline V gene encodes CDR1 MNHNY and CDR2 SVGAGI (reference sequence). The V and J ends lost 7 bases and 2 bases, in that order; junction bases with no gene match: 4. The CDR3, as DNA: TGTGCCAGCAATACAGGGGATAACACTGAAGCTTTCTTT. Its protein product is CASNTGDNTEAFF.

This clone occurred once. The gene calls are TRBV4-1 and TRBJ1-1; possible D gene TRBD1, 6 bases. V lost 5 bases and J 0 bases, leaving 10 bases between the germline ends. This CDR3 is 14 amino acids long. In germline, CDR1 is MGHRA, CDR2 YSYEKL. CDR3 coding DNA: TGCGCCAGCAGCGGACAGATTATGAACACTGAAGCTTTCTTT. Protein product: CASSGQIMNTEAFF.

Details on this clone: The sample has other DNA sequences that encode this CDR3 too. V is TRBV30 and J is TRBJ1-2; tentative D call: TRBD1 (5 bases). The CDR3 sequence is 11 residues long. CDR1 is GTSNPN and CDR2 is SVGIG in the germline V gene (reference sequence). V lost 4 bases to trimming and J lost 8 bases, with 11 bases between them. CDR3 loop: CAWTPGWGYTF. The CDR3 region has the DNA TGTGCCTGGACTCCAGGGTGGGGCTACACCTTC.

This rearrangement joins TRBV27 to TRBJ1-5; TRBD1 aligns across 7 bases. Per the germline V gene, CDR1 is MNHEY and CDR2 is SMNVEV (reference sequence). This CDR3 has 14 residues. V lost 10 bases and J lost 3; bases outside the gene matches: 9. CDR3 region: CATRQGDFNQPQHF. CDR3 nucleotide sequence: TGTGCCACCCGGCAGGGGGACTTCAATCAGCCCCAGCATTTT.

This clone is a singleton in its sample. The CDR3 loop is CASSLLGLANEQFF. Written as DNA, the CDR3 is TGTGCCAGCAGTTTATTGGGACTAGCCAATGAGCAGTTCTTC. This chain links TRBV27 with TRBJ2-1, with TRBD2 identical over 9 bases. Germline lookup yields CDR1 MNHEY and CDR2 SMNVEV (reference sequence). The CDR3 loop spans 14 amino acids. Trimming removed 1 base from V and 6 bases from J; junction bases left unmatched: 1.